The 28 T cell receptor beta chains presented below share a single source sample, sequenced in a study of blood T cell dynamics during melanoma immunotherapy. Using immunoSEQ multiplex PCR, the repertoire was profiled, and TCRdb retains in-frame clones only, with some absent. The table lists about 5,900 clones, 80% to 85% of them singletons, with about a tenth in the top ten. Time point denoted: week 3, after first cycle of checkpoint inhibitor. The specimen comprised blood, sampled from a patient treated with checkpoint blockade. All receptors come from a human donor with melanoma.

The chain links TRBV23-1 to TRBJ1-6; D is ambiguous. TRBV23-1 is given ORF status, its function remaining uncertain. Trimming took off 10 bases at V and 6 bases at J, with 16 bases between the two ends. The CDR3 runs 14 residues. For the CDR3, the DNA is TGCGCCACACCCCGTAGGGCCCTTAATTCACCCCTCCACTTT. Its protein is CATPRRALNSPLHF.

The chain couples TRBV7-6 to TRBJ1-6; D is undetermined. The CDR3 is 16 residues long. CDR1 SGHVS and CDR2 FNYEAQ come from the germline V gene. V was shortened by 5 bases and J by 9 bases, with 20 bases between the two germline ends. CDR3 protein: CASSPSGTSIGSPLHF. The CDR3 DNA follows: TGTGCCAGCAGCCCATCGGGCACGTCTATAGGTTCACCCCTCCACTTT.

The genes are TRBV27 and TRBJ2-1; D not certain. The V and J ends lost 6 bases and 7 bases respectively, with 10 bases between them. Per the germline V gene, CDR1 is MNHEY and CDR2 is SMNVEV (reference sequence). The CDR3 extends over 12 amino acids. Here the CDR3 reads CASRTAFNEQFF. Written as DNA, the CDR3 is TGTGCCAGCAGAACGGCCTTTAATGAGCAGTTCTTC.

This sequence joins TRBV6-5 and TRBJ2-7; weak D call: TRBD2 (6 bases). Trimming stripped 4 bases from V and 6 bases from J, with 16 bases between. This CDR3 region has 14 residues. Germline-derived CDR1 and CDR2 are MNHEY and SVGAGI. The chain's CDR3 is CASSSPGLTREQYF. The CDR3 region has the DNA TGTGCCAGCAGTTCCCCCGGACTAACCCGCGAGCAGTACTTC.

V usage is TRBV14 and J usage is TRBJ1-5; 11 positions match TRBD1. Trimming at V came to 5 bases and at J to 0 bases, leaving 6 bases not matched to a gene. CDR1 and CDR2 (germline): SGHDN, FVKESK. CDR3 size: 17 residues. The CDR3 reads CASSGQGASNSNQPQHF. DNA for the CDR3: TGTGCCAGCAGCGGACAGGGGGCTTCAAATAGCAATCAGCCCCAGCATTTT. The variable domain in full, with the rest retrieved from reference TRBV14 and TRBJ1-5, is EAGVTQFPSHSVIEKGQTVTLRCDPISGHDNLYWYRRVMGKEIKFLLHFVKESKQDESGMPNNRFLAERTGGTYSTLKVQPAELEDSGVYFCASSGQGASNSNQPQHFGDGTRLSIL.

This rearrangement joins TRBV5-1 to TRBJ1-6; D remains unclear. V gave up 0 bases and J gave up 9 bases, with 13 bases separating them. CDR3 size: 15 residues. From germline, CDR1 is SGHRS and CDR2 YFSETQ. CDR3 residues: CASSLDPGNGSPLHF. CDR3 sequence (DNA): TGCGCCAGCAGCTTGGATCCCGGGAATGGTTCACCCCTCCACTTT. Combining the CDR3 with reference TRBV5-1 and TRBJ1-6 gives the whole variable domain KAGVTQTPRYLIKTRGQQVTLSCSPISGHRSVSWYQQTPGQGLQFLFEYFSETQRNKGNFPGRFSGRQFSNSRSEMNVSTLELGDSALYLCASSLDPGNGSPLHFGNGTRLTVT.

In DNA form, the CDR3 reads TGTGCCAGCAGCCAAGCTCGGGGGCTAAGCGTCGGTGGCTACACCTTC. Translation: CASSQARGLSVGGYTF. The J gene is TRBJ1-2, the V gene TRBV14; a weak D match, TRBD1 (6 bases). The CDR3 length is 16 residues. Trimming pared 1 base from V and 7 bases from J, leaving 19 bases between. CDR1 and CDR2 from the germline V gene are SGHDN and FVKESK.

This chain links TRBV6-1 with TRBJ1-5; a possible D gene is TRBD1 (5 bases). Germline lookup yields CDR1 MNHNS and CDR2 SASEGT. The V gene lost 2 bases and the J gene lost 9 bases, with 14 bases spanning the gap. The length of the CDR3 is 14 residues. The CDR3 sequence: CASSESDSGRPQHF. CDR3 sequence (DNA): TGTGCCAGCAGTGAATCCGACAGTGGACGGCCCCAGCATTTT.

The chain combines TRBV28 with TRBJ1-3; no firm D call. The V end was cut by 11 bases, the J end by 0 bases, with 14 bases between. CDR3 length equals 14 residues. CDR1 and CDR2 from the germline V gene are MDHEN and SYDVKM. Here the CDR3 DNA reads TGTGCCCCCGTTTGGGGAAGCTCTGGAAACACCATATATTTT. Its translation: CAPVWGSSGNTIYF.

This clone was detected only a few times. The chain uses TRBV4-1 and TRBJ2-7, with a possible D match to TRBD2 (5 bases). Germline loops: CDR1 MGHRA, CDR2 YSYEKL. V lost 1 base and J lost 5, with 15 bases in between. The CDR3 extends over 15 amino acids. The CDR3 spells CASSQVDASPDEQYF. The CDR3 DNA is TGCGCCAGCAGCCAAGTTGACGCTAGCCCGGACGAGCAGTACTTC.

This clone was seen only once. V and J are TRBV5-1 and TRBJ1-1, with a possible D match to TRBD1 (6 bases). Trimming took off 4 bases at V and 0 bases at J, with 13 bases between the two ends. The CDR3 contains 15 residues. The germline gives CDR1 SGHRS, CDR2 YFSETQ. The CDR3: CASSLQTGLNTEAFF. The CDR3 DNA is TGCGCCAGCAGCCTTCAGACAGGTTTGAACACTGAAGCTTTCTTT.

V is TRBV7-8 and J is TRBJ1-5, with a possible D match to TRBD1 (6 bases). CDR1 and CDR2 from the germline V gene are SGHVS and FQNEAQ. The CDR3 length is 18 residues. With 4 bases removed from V and 0 bases from J, the gap between germline ends came to 19 bases. The CDR3 sequence: CASSSYRVEPFSNQPQHF. The DNA of the CDR3 is TGTGCCAGCAGCTCCTACAGGGTTGAGCCTTTTAGCAATCAGCCCCAGCATTTT.

V and J are TRBV5-1 and TRBJ2-2; TRBD1 is a possible D gene (6 bases). There are 15 residues in the CDR3. CDR1 is SGHRS and CDR2 is YFSETQ in the germline V gene. V lost 0 bases to trimming and J lost 4 bases, with 10 bases between them. The CDR3 DNA reads as TGCGCCAGCAGCTTGGACAGGGTGCGCACCGGGGAGCTGTTTTTT. As protein: CASSLDRVRTGELFF.

This chain joins TRBV4-1 and TRBJ2-7, with D uncertain. The germline CDR1 and CDR2 sequences are MGHRA and YSYEKL. The CDR3 consists of 15 residues. With 0 bases removed from V and 3 bases from J, the gap between germline ends came to 12 bases. As DNA, the CDR3 is TGCGCCAGCAGCCAAGATCCGTCCTTCTACTACGAGCAGTACTTC. Amino acids: CASSQDPSFYYEQYF.

This clone was observed a single time. The chain recombines TRBV28 with TRBJ2-7; 7 nucleotides align to TRBD1. This CDR3 has 13 residues. Germline-derived CDR1 and CDR2 are MDHEN and SYDVKM. The V gene end was trimmed by 10 bases and the J gene end by 7 bases; junction bases not matched to a gene: 13. CDR3 DNA sequence: TGTGCCACCTTTGAGCAGGGGGTGAGGGAGCAGTACTTC. Translated: CATFEQGVREQYF. Full variable domain (outside the CDR3, taken from reference TRBV28 and TRBJ2-7): DVKVTQSSRYLVKRTGEKVFLECVQDMDHENMFWYRQDPGLGLRLIYFSYDVKMKEKGDIPEGYSVSREKKERFSLILESASTNQTSMYLCATFEQGVREQYFGPGTRLTVT.

The chain links TRBV6-1 to TRBJ1-4, with a possible D match to TRBD1 (5 bases). The V and J ends lost 5 bases and 2 bases respectively, with 9 bases between them. CDR3 length: 14 amino acids. CDR1 is MNHNS, CDR2 SASEGT, per germline. Here the CDR3 DNA reads TGTGCCAGCAGTTGGGCAGGGACTAATGAAAAACTGTTTTTT. This translates into CASSWAGTNEKLFF.

The chain uses TRBV2 and TRBJ1-1; perhaps TRBD1 as D (6 bases). Germline-derived CDR1 and CDR2 are SNHLY and FYNNEI. This CDR3 has 17 residues. V was pared by 2 bases and J by 0 bases, with 16 bases between. The CDR3 sequence: CASSERGGRPLNTEAFF. The CDR3 region has the DNA TGTGCCAGCAGTGAAAGGGGGGGGAGGCCACTGAACACTGAAGCTTTCTTT.

The sample holds one count of this clone. J is TRBJ2-7 and V is TRBV6-4; 7 positions match TRBD1. The CDR3 has 18 amino acids. Germline CDR1 reads MRHNA; CDR2 reads SNTAGT. V shed 6 bases and J 1 base; nucleotides not matched to a gene: 18. CDR3 region: CASRSFDRYRDSSYEQYF. The CDR3, as DNA: TGTGCCAGCAGGAGTTTTGATAGATATCGGGACAGTTCCTACGAGCAGTACTTC.

J is TRBJ1-1 and V is TRBV6-6; D is uncertain. The CDR3 consists of 12 residues. Germline CDR1 MNHNY, CDR2 SVGAGI (reference sequence). Trimming pared 6 bases from V and 1 base from J, leaving 6 bases between. This CDR3 reads CASRTPNTEAFF. CDR3 DNA: TGTGCCAGCAGGACTCCGAACACTGAAGCTTTCTTT.

The chain recombines TRBV20-1 with TRBJ2-7; tentatively, D is TRBD2 (5 bases). Germline CDR1 and CDR2: DFQATT and SNEGSKA (reference sequence). The CDR3 contains 11 residues. V was cut by 5 bases and J by 6 bases, with 11 bases left in between. CDR3 in DNA: TGCAGTGCTCACATCCGGGGCGAGCAGTACTTC. Protein product: CSAHIRGEQYF.

For this clone: A junction boundary mismatches the germline segment, possibly from a read error. The chain uses TRBV27 and TRBJ2-7; a weak D match, TRBD2 (6 bases). Germline CDR1 reads MNHEY; CDR2 reads SMNVEV (reference sequence). This CDR3 contains 15 residues. The CDR3 bases are TGTGCCAGCAGTTTATTGTTCAGCGGGTCCTTCGAGCAGTACTTC. Translating it yields CASSLLFSGSFEQYF.

This chain uses TRBV6-5 with TRBJ1-2, with 7 positions matching TRBD1. V was clipped by 2 bases and J by 5 bases; unmatched bases: 8. The CDR3 contains 15 residues. The V gene's germline CDR1 is MNHEY and CDR2 SVGAGI. CDR3 in DNA: TGTGCCAGCAGTTACCAGGGGGTAGGGTCATATGGCTACACCTTC. Protein: CASSYQGVGSYGYTF.

The V gene is TRBV18, the J gene TRBJ2-7; D may correspond to TRBD1 or TRBD2 (6 bases each). With 6 bases removed from V and 3 bases from J, the gap between germline ends came to 18 bases. The CDR3 totals 15 residues. CDR1 is KGHSH and CDR2 is LQKENI in the germline V gene. CDR3 bases: TGTGCCAGCTCCCGGGAGCGGTTAGGGGGCTACGAGCAGTACTTC. Its translation is CASSRERLGGYEQYF.

This clone was observed once. CDR3 bases: TGTGCCAGCACCCCCAGTTGGTTTAACTATGGCTACACCTTC. Its protein is CASTPSWFNYGYTF. The chain has TRBV28 and TRBJ1-2; D gene ambiguous. CDR1 is MDHEN, CDR2 SYDVKM, per germline. CDR3 length: 14 residues. Trimming cost V 7 bases and J 1 base, with 13 bases left between them.

This chain uses TRBV13 with TRBJ1-1, with D hard to call. Trimming took off 5 bases at V and 2 bases at J, with 12 bases between the two ends. The CDR3 totals 14 residues. The germline CDR1 and CDR2 sequences are PRHDT and FYEKMQ (reference sequence). CDR3 residues: CASSPPGRNTEAFF. CDR3 DNA: TGTGCCAGCAGCCCCCCGGGGAGAAACACTGAAGCTTTCTTT.

The J gene is TRBJ1-4, the V gene TRBV28; 8 bases match TRBD1. The CDR3 is made up of 15 amino acids. V trimming: 1 base; J trimming: 5 bases; junction bases outside the gene matches: 3. Germline V gene lookup returns CDR1 MDHEN and CDR2 SYDVKM. The DNA of the CDR3 is TGTGCCAGCAGTTTATCCACAGGGGGAAATGAAAAACTGTTTTTT. It translates to CASSLSTGGNEKLFF.

V gene TRBV6-1 combines with J gene TRBJ1-5, with D unclear. This CDR3 spans 14 amino acids. V was cut by 7 bases and J by 2 bases, with 12 bases left in between. CDR1 and CDR2 (germline): MNHNS, SASEGT. The CDR3 sequence is CASTPEKGNQPQHF. DNA of the CDR3: TGTGCCAGCACCCCTGAAAAGGGCAATCAGCCCCAGCATTTT.

The chain combines TRBV7-9 with TRBJ1-6, with TRBD1 as a possible D gene (5 bases). The CDR3 covers 15 residues. Germline V CDR1 and CDR2: SEHNR, FQNEAQ (reference sequence). V was shortened by 1 base and J by 3 bases, with 7 bases between the two germline ends. The CDR3 protein is CASSLDGHYNSPLHF. CDR3 sequence (DNA): TGTGCCAGCAGCTTAGATGGACACTATAATTCACCCCTCCACTTT. The entire variable domain, with the rest obtained from reference TRBV7-9 and TRBJ1-6, is as follows: DTGVSQNPRHKITKRGQNVTFRCDPISEHNRLYWYRQTLGQGPEFLTYFQNEAQLEKSRLLSDRFSAERPKGSFSTLEIQRTEQGDSAMYLCASSLDGHYNSPLHFGNGTRLTVT.